This T cell receptor (beta chain) was profiled in a study of blood T cell repertoires in COVID-19. The overall study: Donors in the United States, Italy and Spain gave samples during acute or convalescent COVID-19. T cells, B-cell-depleted T cells, or PBMCs provided the cDNA or gDNA that served as material.

There are a few counts of this clone. Mismatch with germline at one junction end may stem from a read error. Per the original methods: Estimation of nucleated cell counts relied on the amplification of reference gene primers. The method was immunoSEQ multiplex PCR; TCRdb's version includes in-frame clones alone and lacks a portion of them. V and J calls and clone size are as listed in that table; D and trimming were resolved from the DNA. This sample yields nearly 70,000 clones, of which 70% to 90% are seen a single time; roughly 3.2% belongs to the top ten. Per the germline V gene, CDR1 is SNHLY and CDR2 is FYNNEI. The CDR3 has 15 residues.

The TCR was taken from a woman between 50 and 59 years old with COVID-19, enrolled during active disease. This sequence joins TRBV2 and TRBJ1-4, with 10 bases lining up with TRBD1. Specimen: peripheral blood. CDR3 amino acids: CASREDRGPYEKLFF. For the CDR3, the DNA is TGTGCCAGCAGGGAAGACAGGGGGCCGTACGAAAAACTGTTTTTT.